This T cell receptor beta chain was captured in a study of glioma-infiltrating T cells after dendritic cell vaccination. The count of this clone is one. The ends lost 1 base at V and 5 bases at J; junction bases unmatched: 6. Per germline, CDR1 SGHNT and CDR2 YYREEE (reference sequence). CDR3 length: 15 amino acids. Stated time point: after dendritic cell vaccination, including at tumor progression/relapse. Primers: 60 V beta forward and 13 J beta reverse. The data were produced by immunoSEQ multiplex PCR, yet TCRdb's version contains in-frame clones alone and is incomplete. The table shows about 82,000 clones, with under 85% occurring only once.

Sequencing was performed on blood, taken after dendritic cell vaccination. The gene calls are TRBV5-4 and TRBJ2-5, with 9 bases fitting TRBD2. This TCR was recovered from a human donor with glioblastoma. CDR3 in amino acids: CASSLRSGGRETQYF. CDR3 DNA sequence: TGTGCCAGCAGCTTGAGAAGCGGGGGGCGGGAGACCCAGTACTTC.